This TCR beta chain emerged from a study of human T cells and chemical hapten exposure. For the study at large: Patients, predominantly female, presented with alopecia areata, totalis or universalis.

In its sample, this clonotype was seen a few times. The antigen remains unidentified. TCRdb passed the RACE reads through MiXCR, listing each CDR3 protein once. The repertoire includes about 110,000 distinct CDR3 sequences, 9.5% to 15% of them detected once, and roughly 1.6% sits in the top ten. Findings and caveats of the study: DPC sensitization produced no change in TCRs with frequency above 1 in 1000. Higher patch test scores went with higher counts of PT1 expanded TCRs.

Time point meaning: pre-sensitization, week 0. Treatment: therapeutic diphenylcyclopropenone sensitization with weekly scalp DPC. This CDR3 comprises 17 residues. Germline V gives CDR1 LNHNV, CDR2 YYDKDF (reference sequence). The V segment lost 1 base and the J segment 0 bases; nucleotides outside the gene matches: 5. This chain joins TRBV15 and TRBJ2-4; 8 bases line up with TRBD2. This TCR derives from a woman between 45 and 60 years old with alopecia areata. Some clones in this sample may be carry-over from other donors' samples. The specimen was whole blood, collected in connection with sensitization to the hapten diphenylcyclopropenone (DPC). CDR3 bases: TGTGCCACCAGCAGAGGACTAGCGACAATAGCCAAAAACATTCAGTACTTC. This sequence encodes CATSRGLATIAKNIQYF.